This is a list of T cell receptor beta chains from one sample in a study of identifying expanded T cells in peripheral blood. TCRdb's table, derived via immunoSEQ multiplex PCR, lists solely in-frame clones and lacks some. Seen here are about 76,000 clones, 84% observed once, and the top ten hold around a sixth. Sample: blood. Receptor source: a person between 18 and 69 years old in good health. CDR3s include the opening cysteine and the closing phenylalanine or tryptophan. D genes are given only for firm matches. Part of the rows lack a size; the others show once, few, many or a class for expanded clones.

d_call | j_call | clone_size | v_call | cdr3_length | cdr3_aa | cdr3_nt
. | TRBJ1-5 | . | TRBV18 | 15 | CASSPRSTFNQPQHF | TGTGCCAGCTCACCACGATCGACTTTCAATCAGCCCCAGCATTTT
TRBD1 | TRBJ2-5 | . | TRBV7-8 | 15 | CASSLRTGVLETQYF | TGTGCCAGCAGCTTAAGGACAGGGGTTCTCGAGACCCAGTACTTC
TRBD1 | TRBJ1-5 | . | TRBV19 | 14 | CASSGQGGNQPQHF | TGTGCCAGTAGTGGACAGGGGGGCAATCAGCCCCAGCATTTT
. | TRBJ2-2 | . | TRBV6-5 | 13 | CASRTRETGELFF | TGTGCCAGCAGGACCCGAGAGACCGGGGAGCTGTTTTTT
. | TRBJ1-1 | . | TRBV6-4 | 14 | CASRDSSMNTEAFF | TGTGCCAGCAGAGACAGTTCCATGAACACTGAAGCTTTCTTT
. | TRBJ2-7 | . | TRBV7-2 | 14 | CASRLAGQNYEQYF | TGTGCCAGCAGACTAGCCGGACAGAACTACGAGCAGTACTTC
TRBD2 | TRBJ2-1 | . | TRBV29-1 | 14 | CSGGGAGGRGEQFF | TGCAGCGGTGGAGGAGCGGGAGGGCGGGGTGAGCAGTTCTTC
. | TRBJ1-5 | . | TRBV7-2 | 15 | CASSPDPHSNQPQHF | TGTGCCAGCAGCCCTGACCCGCATAGCAATCAGCCCCAGCATTTT
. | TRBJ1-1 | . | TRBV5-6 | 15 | CASSLGAGRNTEAFF | TGTGCCAGCAGCTTGGGTGCAGGAAGGAACACTGAAGCTTTCTTT
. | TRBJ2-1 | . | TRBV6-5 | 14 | CASSYEDGDNEQFF | TGTGCCAGCAGTTATGAGGACGGAGACAATGAGCAGTTCTTC
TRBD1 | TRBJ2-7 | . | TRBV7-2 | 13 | CASSRDRAGEQYF | TGTGCCAGCAGCCGAGACAGGGCGGGCGAGCAGTACTTC
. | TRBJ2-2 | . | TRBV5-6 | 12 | CASSRTVGELFF | TGTGCCAGCAGCAGGACCGTTGGGGAGCTGTTTTTT
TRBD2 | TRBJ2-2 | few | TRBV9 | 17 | CASSVGLAGTNTGELFF | TGTGCCAGCAGCGTAGGGCTAGCGGGAACGAACACCGGGGAGCTGTTTTTT
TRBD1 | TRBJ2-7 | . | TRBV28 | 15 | CASRPTGVESYEQYF | TGTGCCAGCAGACCGACAGGGGTTGAATCCTACGAGCAGTACTTC
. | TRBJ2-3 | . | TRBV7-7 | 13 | CASSSHSTDTQYF | TGTGCTAGCAGCTCCCACAGCACAGATACGCAGTATTTT
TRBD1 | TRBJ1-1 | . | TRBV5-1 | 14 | CASSDGQGGTEAFF | TGCGCCAGCAGCGACGGACAGGGTGGGACTGAAGCTTTCTTT
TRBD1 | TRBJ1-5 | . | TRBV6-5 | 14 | CASSSEGAHQPQHF | TGTGCCAGCAGTTCCGAGGGGGCCCATCAGCCCCAGCATTTT
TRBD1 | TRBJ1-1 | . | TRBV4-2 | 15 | CASSQIDRDATEAFF | TGTGCCAGCAGCCAAATCGACAGGGATGCCACTGAAGCTTTCTTT
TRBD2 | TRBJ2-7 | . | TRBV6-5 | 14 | CASSYPAGDDEQYF | TGTGCCAGCAGTTACCCAGCGGGAGATGACGAGCAGTACTTC
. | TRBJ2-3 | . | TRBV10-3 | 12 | CAISEVTDTQYF | TGTGCCATCAGTGAGGTTACAGATACGCAGTATTTT
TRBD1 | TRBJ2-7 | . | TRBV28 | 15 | CASSVPGQSSYEQYF | TGTGCCAGCAGTGTGCCGGGACAGTCTTCCTACGAGCAGTACTTC
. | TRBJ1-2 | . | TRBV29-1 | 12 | CSVVQFQNGYTF | TGCAGCGTTGTTCAGTTCCAGAATGGCTACACCTTC
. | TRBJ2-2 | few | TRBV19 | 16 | CASSISGAPGTGELFF | TGTGCCAGTAGTATATCAGGGGCCCCGGGCACCGGGGAGCTGTTTTTT
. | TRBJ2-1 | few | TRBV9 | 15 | CASSLGEGARNEQFF | TGTGCCAGCAGCCTGGGGGAGGGGGCGCGCAATGAGCAGTTCTTC
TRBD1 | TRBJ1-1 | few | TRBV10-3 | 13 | CAHGQGANTEAFF | TGTGCACACGGACAGGGGGCGAACACTGAAGCTTTCTTT